These 23 T cell receptor beta chains share one sample of origin, sequenced in a study of shared clonotypes between healthy human individuals. Assay: immunoSEQ multiplex PCR; the TCRdb copy retains only in-frame clones and omits some. The sample lists roughly 1,500,000 clones, approximately 98.5% occurring once. The material sequenced was naive CD4+ T cells sorted from blood. The subset denotes: CD45RA+ positively selected. These receptors were collected from a man younger than 45 in good health.

V is TRBV6-5 and J is TRBJ2-5; D perhaps matches TRBD1 (5 bases). The CDR3 spans 13 residues. The germline V gene has CDR1 MNHEY and CDR2 SVGAGI. The ends were cut back, 8 bases at V and 2 bases at J, with 12 bases in the middle. CDR3: CASRQGYQETQYF. CDR3 sequence (DNA): TGTGCCAGCCGTCAGGGATATCAAGAGACCCAGTACTTC.

About this clone itself: The identical CDR3 is also encoded by other nucleotide sequences in the sample. The chain links TRBV18 to TRBJ2-4, with no clear D. V was clipped by 2 bases and J by 0 bases, with 5 bases between them. The CDR3 runs to 14 residues. Germline values: CDR1 KGHSH, CDR2 LQKENI. The CDR3 sequence is CASSPVLAKNIQYF. Here the CDR3 DNA reads TGTGCCAGCTCACCAGTTTTAGCCAAAAACATTCAGTACTTC.

This clone was picked up one time. The rearrangement links TRBV6-4 to TRBJ1-1, with 10 bases lining up with TRBD1. The CDR3 has 14 residues. CDR1 and CDR2 from the germline V gene are MRHNA and SNTAGT. The V segment lost 6 bases and the J segment 6 bases; nucleotides outside the gene matches: 7. CDR3 protein: CASSARQGAAEAFF. CDR3 in DNA: TGTGCCAGCAGCGCCAGACAGGGGGCAGCTGAAGCTTTCTTT.

The CDR3 reads CASSSIRVSYEQYF. In nucleotides, the CDR3 is TGTGCCAGCAGCTCTATCCGTGTATCCTACGAGCAGTACTTC. The V call is TRBV11-2, the J call TRBJ2-7; D gene unclear. V lost 4 bases, J lost 1 base, and 11 bases lay in between. CDR1 is SGHAT, CDR2 FQNNGV, per germline. CDR3 length: 14 amino acids.

The rearrangement uses TRBV30 and TRBJ1-4; a possible D gene is TRBD1 (6 bases). Deletions cut 3 bases from V and 6 bases from J, with 17 bases between. This CDR3 is 15 amino acids long. Germline-derived CDR1 and CDR2 are GTSNPN and SVGIG (reference sequence). The CDR3 loop reads CAWSKGGGPYEKLFF. CDR3 bases: TGTGCCTGGAGCAAAGGGGGAGGGCCCTATGAAAAACTGTTTTTT.

A note on this clone: The same CDR3 also results from other DNA sequences found in this sample. The CDR3 loop is CAISDSGTTDTQYF. In nucleotides, the CDR3 is TGTGCCATCAGTGACTCCGGGACCACAGATACGCAGTATTTT. This rearrangement joins TRBV10-3 to TRBJ2-3, with D tentatively TRBD1 or TRBD2 (5 bases each). The CDR3 sequence is 14 residues long. Trimming took off 3 bases at V and 2 bases at J, with 9 bases between the two ends. Germline V lookup: CDR1 ENHRY, CDR2 SYGVKD.

This clone was counted once. This chain uses TRBV29-1 with TRBJ2-5; a weak D match, TRBD1 (7 bases). Looked up from germline, CDR1 is SQVTM and CDR2 is ANQGSEA. V was shortened by 6 bases and J by 2 bases, with 10 bases between the two germline ends. This CDR3 is built from 12 residues. CDR3 bases: TGCAGCGTGGAGGGACAGCAAGAGACCCAGTACTTC. Translation: CSVEGQQETQYF.

Points on this clone: The identical CDR3 is also encoded by other nucleotide sequences in the sample. The rearrangement uses TRBV2 and TRBJ1-2, with D perhaps TRBD1 (5 bases). CDR3 length equals 13 residues. V was pared by 2 bases and J by 4 bases, with 8 bases between. Germline CDR1 SNHLY, CDR2 FYNNEI. In DNA form, the CDR3 reads TGTGCCAGCAGTGAACAGGGTCTCTATGGCTACACCTTC. Its protein is CASSEQGLYGYTF.

V is TRBV10-3 and J is TRBJ2-1; 10 positions agree with TRBD2. With 4 bases clipped from V and 3 bases from J, the junction kept 3 bases outside the gene matches. In germline, CDR1 is ENHRY, CDR2 SYGVKD. The CDR3 is made up of 15 amino acids. This chain's CDR3 is CAISGLAGIYNEQFF. CDR3 in DNA: TGTGCCATCAGTGGACTAGCGGGTATCTACAATGAGCAGTTCTTC.

V usage is TRBV7-2 and J usage is TRBJ2-1; D is perhaps TRBD2 (6 bases). Per the germline V gene, CDR1 is SGHTA and CDR2 is FQGNSA. Trimming pared 4 bases from V and 7 bases from J, leaving 20 bases between. The CDR3 sequence is 16 residues long. The CDR3 sequence is CASSSQTSLARNEQFF. For the CDR3, the DNA is TGTGCCAGCAGCTCTCAGACTAGTTTGGCTCGAAATGAGCAGTTCTTC. Variable domain in full (rest from reference TRBV7-2 and TRBJ2-1): GAGVSQSPSNKVTEKGKDVELRCDPISGHTALYWYRQSLGQGLEFLIYFQGNSAPDKSGLPSDRFSAERTGGSVSTLTIQRTQQEDSAVYLCASSSQTSLARNEQFFGPGTRLTVL.

Concerning this clone itself: The same CDR3 also results from other DNA sequences found in this sample. The V and J genes are TRBV27 and TRBJ2-5; 7 bases fit TRBD2. Looked up from germline, CDR1 is MNHEY and CDR2 is SMNVEV (reference sequence). CDR3 length: 13 residues. V dropped 2 bases and J dropped 5; count of bases not matched to a gene: 2. In DNA form, the CDR3 reads TGTGCCAGCAGTTTAAGGGAGGGGGAGACCCAGTACTTC. Translation: CASSLREGETQYF.

The sample holds one count of this clone. This sequence joins TRBV7-3 and TRBJ2-3, with 9 nucleotides matching TRBD2. V was pared by 5 bases and J by 4 bases, with 10 bases of the junction left unmatched. CDR1 is SGHTA and CDR2 is FQGTGA in the germline V gene. The CDR3 runs to 16 residues. CDR3 sequence reads: CASSPQGGTSPDTQYF. CDR3 nucleotides: TGTGCCAGCAGCCCCCAGGGGGGGACTAGCCCAGATACGCAGTATTTT.

This chain uses TRBV9 with TRBJ2-5; 9 bases align to TRBD1. CDR3 length: 15 amino acids. Looked up from germline, CDR1 is SGDLS and CDR2 is YYNGEE. Losses at the gene ends were 4 bases for V and 5 bases for J; bases not matched to a gene: 9. The CDR3 nucleotides read TGTGCCAGCAGCCAGGACAGGGGAGGGAGGGAGACCCAGTACTTC. This encodes CASSQDRGGRETQYF. Filled out from reference TRBV9 and TRBJ2-5, the complete variable domain reads DSGVTQTPKHLITATGQRVTLRCSPRSGDLSVYWYQQSLDQGLQFLIQYYNGEERAKGNILERFSAQQFPDLHSELNLSSLELGDSALYFCASSQDRGGRETQYFGPGTRLLVL.

In this sample, this clone turned up once. Other DNA variants within this sample encode the same CDR3. The CDR3 DNA reads as TGTGCCAGCAGCAGAGAGGAGACCCAGTACTTC. Translating it yields CASSREETQYF. V usage is TRBV5-4 and J usage is TRBJ2-5; D remains unclear. V was shortened by 4 bases and J by 5 bases, with 6 bases between the two germline ends. Germline V CDR1 and CDR2: SGHNT, YYREEE (reference sequence). The CDR3 has 11 amino acids.

The rearrangement uses TRBV5-6 and TRBJ2-7, with D perhaps matching TRBD2 (5 bases). Germline V gene data show CDR1 as SGHDT and CDR2 as YYEEEE. This CDR3 contains 15 residues. V lost 3 bases, J lost 2 bases, and 15 bases lay in between. CDR3 in DNA: TGTGCCAGCAGCTACAAAAGCTGGGGAGCCTACGAGCAGTACTTC. Translation: CASSYKSWGAYEQYF. The full variable domain, its missing parts supplied by reference TRBV5-6 and TRBJ2-7, is DAGVTQSPTHLIKTRGQQVTLRCSPKSGHDTVSWYQQALGQGPQFIFQYYEEEERQRGNFPDRFSGHQFPNYSSELNVNALLLGDSALYLCASSYKSWGAYEQYFGPGTRLTVT.

The V gene is TRBV11-2, the J gene TRBJ1-1; D perhaps matches TRBD1 (5 bases). V was cut by 5 bases and J by 4 bases, with 14 bases left in between. This CDR3 comprises 14 residues. Germline V gene lookup returns CDR1 SGHAT and CDR2 FQNNGV. CDR3 DNA: TGTGCCAGCAGCCCCCCCGGGGGAAGCACTGAAGCTTTCTTT. Encoded protein: CASSPPGGSTEAFF.

This sequence joins TRBV5-1 and TRBJ2-7; 7 positions agree with TRBD1. This CDR3 comprises 15 residues. Unmatched junction bases numbered 10, after V lost 5 bases and J lost 2 bases. Germline V CDR1 and CDR2: SGHRS, YFSETQ. CDR3 DNA: TGCGCCAGCAGTTGGGGACAGACAGTTACCTACGAGCAGTACTTC. This codes for CASSWGQTVTYEQYF.

The rearrangement links TRBV5-1 to TRBJ2-2, with a tentative D call TRBD1 (6 bases). The V end was cut by 7 bases, the J end by 6 bases, with 22 bases between. CDR3 length: 16 amino acids. Germline V lookup: CDR1 SGHRS, CDR2 YFSETQ. CDR3 loop: CASVPMTGAGAGELFF. CDR3 nucleotide sequence: TGCGCCAGCGTTCCTATGACAGGAGCCGGCGCCGGGGAGCTGTTTTTT.

The V call is TRBV7-2, the J call TRBJ1-2; 8 bases fit TRBD1. Unmatched junction bases numbered 11, after V lost 4 bases and J lost 7 bases. The CDR3 is 15 residues long. The germline CDR1 and CDR2 sequences are SGHTA and FQGNSA. CDR3 DNA: TGTGCCAGCAGCTGGGACAGGCCGCGAGGCGGTGGCTACACCTTC. It is translated as CASSWDRPRGGGYTF.

This chain joins TRBV9 and TRBJ2-1; TRBD1 or TRBD2 may be the D gene (5 bases each). Germline-derived CDR1 and CDR2 are SGDLS and YYNGEE. V gave up 1 base and J gave up 5 bases, with 13 bases separating them. The CDR3 is 15 amino acids. The CDR3 DNA sequence: TGTGCCAGCAGCGTAAGCTCCGGGGCCAACAATGAGCAGTTCTTC. Protein sequence: CASSVSSGANNEQFF.

Comments on this clone: Other nucleotide sequences from this sample produce the same CDR3. V and J are TRBV11-2 and TRBJ2-1; D uncertain. Germline CDR1 and CDR2: SGHAT and FQNNGV. V gave up 3 bases and J gave up 0 bases, with 6 bases separating them. The CDR3 sequence is 14 residues long. The CDR3 spells CASSFGSSYNEQFF. CDR3 nucleotides: TGTGCCAGCAGCTTTGGTTCCTCCTACAATGAGCAGTTCTTC.

The V and J genes are TRBV11-2 and TRBJ2-1, with 14 nucleotides matching TRBD2. Losses at the gene ends were 6 bases for V and 9 bases for J; bases not matched to a gene: 10. This CDR3 is 16 amino acids long. From germline, CDR1 is SGHAT and CDR2 FQNNGV. CDR3 loop: CASSSPGGLAGGEQFF. DNA for the CDR3: TGTGCCAGCAGTAGCCCGGGTGGACTAGCGGGAGGTGAGCAGTTCTTC.

The V gene is TRBV7-9, the J gene TRBJ2-7; D is tentatively TRBD1 or TRBD2 (5 bases each). The V end was cut by 2 bases, the J end by 5 bases, with 10 bases between. This CDR3 contains 13 residues. The germline gives CDR1 SEHNR, CDR2 FQNEAQ (reference sequence). The CDR3: CASSLIRDDEQYF. Written as DNA, the CDR3 is TGTGCCAGCAGCTTAATTAGGGACGACGAGCAGTACTTC.